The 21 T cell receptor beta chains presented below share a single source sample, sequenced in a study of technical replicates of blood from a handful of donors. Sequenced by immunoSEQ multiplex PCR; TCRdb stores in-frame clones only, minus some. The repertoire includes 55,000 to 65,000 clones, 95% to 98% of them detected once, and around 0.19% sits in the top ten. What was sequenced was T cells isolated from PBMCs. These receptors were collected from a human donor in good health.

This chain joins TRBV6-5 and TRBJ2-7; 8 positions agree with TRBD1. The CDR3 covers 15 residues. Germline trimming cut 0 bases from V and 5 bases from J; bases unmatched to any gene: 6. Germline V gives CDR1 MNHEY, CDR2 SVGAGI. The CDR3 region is CASSYSSRGLNEQYF. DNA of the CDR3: TGTGCCAGCAGTTACTCGAGCAGGGGGCTCAACGAGCAGTACTTC.

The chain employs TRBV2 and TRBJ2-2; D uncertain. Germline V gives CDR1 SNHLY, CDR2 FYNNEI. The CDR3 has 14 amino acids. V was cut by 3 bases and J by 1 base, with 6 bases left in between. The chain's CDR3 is CASSDVRNTGELFF. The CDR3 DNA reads TGTGCCAGCAGTGACGTGAGGAACACCGGGGAGCTGTTTTTT.

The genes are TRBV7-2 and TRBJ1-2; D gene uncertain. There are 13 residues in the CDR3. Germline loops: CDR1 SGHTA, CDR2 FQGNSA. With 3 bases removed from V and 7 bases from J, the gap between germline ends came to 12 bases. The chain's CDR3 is CASSFPGRRGYTF. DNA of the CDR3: TGTGCCAGCAGCTTTCCCGGTCGTCGTGGCTACACCTTC. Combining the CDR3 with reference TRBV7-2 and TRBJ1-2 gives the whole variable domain GAGVSQSPSNKVTEKGKDVELRCDPISGHTALYWYRQSLGQGLEFLIYFQGNSAPDKSGLPSDRFSAERTGGSVSTLTIQRTQQEDSAVYLCASSFPGRRGYTFGSGTRLTVV.

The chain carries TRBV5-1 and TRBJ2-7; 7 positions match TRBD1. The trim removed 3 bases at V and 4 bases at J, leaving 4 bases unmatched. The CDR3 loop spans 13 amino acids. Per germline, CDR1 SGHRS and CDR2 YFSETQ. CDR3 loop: CASSSGQFYEQYF. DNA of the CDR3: TGCGCCAGCAGCTCGGGACAGTTTTACGAGCAGTACTTC.

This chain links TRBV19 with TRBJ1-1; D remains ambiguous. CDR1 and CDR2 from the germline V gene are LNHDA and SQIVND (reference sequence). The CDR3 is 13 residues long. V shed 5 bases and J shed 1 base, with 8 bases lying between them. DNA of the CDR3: TGTGCCAGTAGTTACCGGGGGAACACTGAAGCTTTCTTT. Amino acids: CASSYRGNTEAFF. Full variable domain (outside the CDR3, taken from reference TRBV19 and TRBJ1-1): DGGITQSPKYLFRKEGQNVTLSCEQNLNHDAMYWYRQDPGQGLRLIYYSQIVNDFQKGDIAEGYSVSREKKESFPLTVTSAQKNPTAFYLCASSYRGNTEAFFGQGTRLTVV.

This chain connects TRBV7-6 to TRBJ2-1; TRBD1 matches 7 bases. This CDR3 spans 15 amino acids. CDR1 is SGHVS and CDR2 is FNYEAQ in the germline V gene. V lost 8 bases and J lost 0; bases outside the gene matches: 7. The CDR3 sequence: CASLIWDSSYNEQFF. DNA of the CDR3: TGTGCCAGCCTTATCTGGGACAGCTCCTACAATGAGCAGTTCTTC.

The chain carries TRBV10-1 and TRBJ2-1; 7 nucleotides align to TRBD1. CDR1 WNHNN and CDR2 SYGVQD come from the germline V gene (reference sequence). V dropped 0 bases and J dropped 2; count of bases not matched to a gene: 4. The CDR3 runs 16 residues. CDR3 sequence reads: CASSESGTGAYNEQFF. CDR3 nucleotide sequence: TGCGCCAGCAGTGAGTCGGGAACAGGGGCCTACAATGAGCAGTTCTTC.

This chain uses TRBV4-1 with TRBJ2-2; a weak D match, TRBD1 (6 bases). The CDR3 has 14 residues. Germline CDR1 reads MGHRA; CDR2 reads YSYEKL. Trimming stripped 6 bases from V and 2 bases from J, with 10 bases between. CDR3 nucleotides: TGCGCCAGCAGTTACAGGGTTAACACCGGGGAGCTGTTTTTT. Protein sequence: CASSYRVNTGELFF.

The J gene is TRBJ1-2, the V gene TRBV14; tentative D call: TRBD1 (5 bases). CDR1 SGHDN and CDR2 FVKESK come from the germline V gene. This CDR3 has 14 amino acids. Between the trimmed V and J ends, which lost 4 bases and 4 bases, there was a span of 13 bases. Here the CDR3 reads CASSPFQGLYGYTF. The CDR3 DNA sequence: TGTGCCAGCAGCCCCTTTCAGGGACTCTATGGCTACACCTTC.

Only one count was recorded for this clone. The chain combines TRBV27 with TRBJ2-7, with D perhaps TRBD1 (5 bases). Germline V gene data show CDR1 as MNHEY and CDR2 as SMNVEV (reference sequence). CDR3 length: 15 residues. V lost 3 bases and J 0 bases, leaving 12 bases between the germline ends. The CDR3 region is CASSFGAIYSYEQYF. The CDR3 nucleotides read TGTGCCAGCAGTTTTGGGGCTATCTACTCCTACGAGCAGTACTTC.

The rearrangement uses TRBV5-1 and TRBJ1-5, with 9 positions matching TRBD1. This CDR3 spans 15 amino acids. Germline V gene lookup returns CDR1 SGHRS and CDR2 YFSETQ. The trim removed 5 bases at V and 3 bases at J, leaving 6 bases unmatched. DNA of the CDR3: TGCGCCAGCAGGAGGGGACAGGGTCCCAATCAGCCCCAGCATTTT. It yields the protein CASRRGQGPNQPQHF.

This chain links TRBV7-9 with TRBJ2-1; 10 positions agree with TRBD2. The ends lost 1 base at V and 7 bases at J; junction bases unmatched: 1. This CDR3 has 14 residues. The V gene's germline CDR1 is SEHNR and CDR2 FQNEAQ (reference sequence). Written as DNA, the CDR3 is TGTGCCAGCAGCTTAGGGGGACTAGCGAATGAGCAGTTCTTC. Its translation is CASSLGGLANEQFF.

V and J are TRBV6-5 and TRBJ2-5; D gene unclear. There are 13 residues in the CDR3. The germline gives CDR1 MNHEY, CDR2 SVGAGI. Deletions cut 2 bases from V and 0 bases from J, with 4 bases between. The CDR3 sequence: CASSYQYQETQYF. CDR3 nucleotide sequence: TGTGCCAGCAGTTACCAGTACCAAGAGACCCAGTACTTC.

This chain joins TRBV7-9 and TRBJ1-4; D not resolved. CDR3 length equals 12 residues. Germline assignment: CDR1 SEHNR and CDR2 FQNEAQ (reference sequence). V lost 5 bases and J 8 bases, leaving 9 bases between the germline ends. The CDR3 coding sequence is TGTGCCAGCAGCCGTCCGGGAGAAAAACTGTTTTTT. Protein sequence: CASSRPGEKLFF. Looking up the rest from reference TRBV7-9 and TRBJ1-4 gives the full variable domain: DTGVSQNPRHKITKRGQNVTFRCDPISEHNRLYWYRQTLGQGPEFLTYFQNEAQLEKSRLLSDRFSAERPKGSFSTLEIQRTEQGDSAMYLCASSRPGEKLFFGSGTQLSVL.

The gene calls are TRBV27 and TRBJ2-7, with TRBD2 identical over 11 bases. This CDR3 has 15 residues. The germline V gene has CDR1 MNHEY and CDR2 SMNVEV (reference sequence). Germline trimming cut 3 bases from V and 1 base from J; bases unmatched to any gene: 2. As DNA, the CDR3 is TGTGCCAGCAGTTTCGGGACTAGCGGTTCCTACGAGCAGTACTTC. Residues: CASSFGTSGSYEQYF.

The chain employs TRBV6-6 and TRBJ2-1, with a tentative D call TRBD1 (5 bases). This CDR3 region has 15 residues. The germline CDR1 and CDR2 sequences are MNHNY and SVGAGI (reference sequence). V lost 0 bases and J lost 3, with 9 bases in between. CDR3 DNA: TGTGCCAGCAGTTACTCTCTAGGGGACTACAATGAGCAGTTCTTC. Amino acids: CASSYSLGDYNEQFF.

CDR3 protein: CASSPALSPAGGSNTEAFF. The CDR3 DNA is TGTGCCAGCAGCCCAGCCTTAAGCCCAGCAGGTGGGTCTAACACTGAAGCTTTCTTT. The rearrangement links TRBV11-2 to TRBJ1-1; D gene uncertain. Trimming took 5 bases from V and 2 from J, leaving 27 bases between them. The CDR3 sequence is 19 residues long. Germline V CDR1 and CDR2: SGHAT, FQNNGV.

CDR3 loop: CASSLEPAYYGYTF. The CDR3 coding sequence is TGTGCCAGCAGCTTAGAGCCAGCGTACTATGGCTACACCTTC. The V gene is TRBV7-2, the J gene TRBJ1-2; D is ambiguous. Germline V lookup: CDR1 SGHTA, CDR2 FQGNSA. The CDR3 loop spans 14 amino acids. Trimming left V 1 base short and J 3 bases short, with 9 bases between.

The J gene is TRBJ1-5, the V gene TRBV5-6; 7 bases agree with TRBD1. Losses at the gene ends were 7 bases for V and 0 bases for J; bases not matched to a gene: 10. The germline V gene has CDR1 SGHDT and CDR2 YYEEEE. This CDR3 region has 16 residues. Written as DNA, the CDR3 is TGTGCCAGCGGCTACGGACAGGACAATAGCAATCAGCCCCAGCATTTT. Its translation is CASGYGQDNSNQPQHF.

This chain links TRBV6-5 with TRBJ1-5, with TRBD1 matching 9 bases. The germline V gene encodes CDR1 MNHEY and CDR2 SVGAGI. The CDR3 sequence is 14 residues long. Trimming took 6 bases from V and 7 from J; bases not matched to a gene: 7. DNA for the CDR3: TGTGCCAGCAGCCCTACAGGGGGCGGGCAGCCCCAGCATTTT. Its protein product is CASSPTGGGQPQHF.

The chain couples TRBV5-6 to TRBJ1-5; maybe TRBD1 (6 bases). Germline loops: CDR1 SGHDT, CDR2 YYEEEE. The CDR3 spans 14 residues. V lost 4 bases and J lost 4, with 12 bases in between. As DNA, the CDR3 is TGTGCCAGCAGCGCCCGACAGGCAAATCAGCCCCAGCATTTT. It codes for CASSARQANQPQHF.